The clone carrying this T cell receptor beta chain has a count of ten or more. What it binds is unknown. From germline, CDR1 is SGHRS and CDR2 YFSETQ. Deletions cut 0 bases from V and 2 bases from J, with 12 bases between. The CDR3 spans 15 residues. The entry originates in a study of beta chain features in type 1 diabetes. Whole-study findings and limits: There were fewer insertions and more deletions at the VDJ junctions of type 1 diabetes patients.

cDNA synthesis used the whole RNA isolate, giving expressed TCRB sequences. Measured with immunoSEQ multiplex PCR; TCRdb has only the in-frame clones, and not every one. The sample includes tens of thousands of clones, around a third of them seen just once. The sample consisted of stem cell memory CD4+ T cells from blood. The rearrangement links TRBV5-1 to TRBJ2-7; D may be TRBD1 (6 bases). The source of this sequence is a woman between 18 and 30 years old in good health. CDR3 region: CASSLEDSSAYEQYF. DNA for the CDR3: TGCGCCAGCAGCTTGGAGGACAGCTCTGCCTACGAGCAGTACTTC.